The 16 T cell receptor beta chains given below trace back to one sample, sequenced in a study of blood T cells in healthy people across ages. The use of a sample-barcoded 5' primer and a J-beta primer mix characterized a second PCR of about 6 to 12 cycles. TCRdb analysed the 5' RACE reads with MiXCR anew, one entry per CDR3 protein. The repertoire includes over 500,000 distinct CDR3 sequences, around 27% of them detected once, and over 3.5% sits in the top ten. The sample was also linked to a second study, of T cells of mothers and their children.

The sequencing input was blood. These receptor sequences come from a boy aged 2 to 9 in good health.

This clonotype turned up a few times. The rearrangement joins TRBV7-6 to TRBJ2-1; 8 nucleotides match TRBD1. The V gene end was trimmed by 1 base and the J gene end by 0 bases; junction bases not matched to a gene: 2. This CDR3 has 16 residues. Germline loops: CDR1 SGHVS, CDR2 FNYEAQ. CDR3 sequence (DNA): TGTGCCAGCAGCTTAGGGACAGGGAGCTCCTACAATGAGCAGTTCTTC. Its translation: CASSLGTGSSYNEQFF. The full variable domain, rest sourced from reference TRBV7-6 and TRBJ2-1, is GAGVSQSPRYKVTKRGQDVALRCDPISGHVSLYWYRQALGQGPEFLTYFNYEAQQDKSGLPNDRFSAERPEGSISTLTIQRTEQRDSAMYRCASSLGTGSSYNEQFFGPGTRLTVL.

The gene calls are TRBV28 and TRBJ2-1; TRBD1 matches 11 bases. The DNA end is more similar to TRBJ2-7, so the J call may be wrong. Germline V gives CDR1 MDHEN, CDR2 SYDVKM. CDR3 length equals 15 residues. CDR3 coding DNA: TGTGCCAGCAGTTCTACCGGGACAGGGGGCTACGAGCAGTACTTC. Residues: CASSSTGTGGYEQYF.

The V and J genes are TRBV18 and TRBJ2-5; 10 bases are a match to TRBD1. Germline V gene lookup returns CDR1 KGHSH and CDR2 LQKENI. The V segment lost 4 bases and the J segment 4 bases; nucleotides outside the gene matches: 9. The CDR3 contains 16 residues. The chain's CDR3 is CASSRMGQGMTETQYF. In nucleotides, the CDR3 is TGTGCCAGCTCACGAATGGGACAGGGGATGACAGAGACCCAGTACTTC. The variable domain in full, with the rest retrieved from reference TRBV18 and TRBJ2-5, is NAGVMQNPRHLVRRRGQEARLRCSPMKGHSHVYWYRQLPEEGLKFMVYLQKENIIDESGMPKERFSAEFPKEGPSILRIQQVVRGDSAAYFCASSRMGQGMTETQYFGPGTRLLVL.

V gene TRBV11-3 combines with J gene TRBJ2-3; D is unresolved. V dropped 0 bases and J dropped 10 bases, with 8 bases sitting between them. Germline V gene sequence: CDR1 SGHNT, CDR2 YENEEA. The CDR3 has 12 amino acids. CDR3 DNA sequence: TGTGCCAGCAGCTTAGATCTAGAGGCGCAGTATTTT. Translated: CASSLDLEAQYF.

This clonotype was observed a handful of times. DNA for the CDR3: TGTGCCATCAGTGAAAGGGGTTACGAGCAGTACTTC. Translated: CAISERGYEQYF. The rearrangement links TRBV10-3 to TRBJ2-1; TRBD1 is a possible D gene (5 bases). TRBJ2-7 matches the DNA end more closely, so the J call is doubtful. Looked up from germline, CDR1 is ENHRY and CDR2 is SYGVKD. The CDR3 sequence is 12 residues long.

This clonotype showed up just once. CDR3 loop: CSFGAVNYGYTF. In DNA form, the CDR3 reads TGCAGTTTCGGGGCAGTCAACTATGGCTACACCTTC. J is TRBJ1-2 and V is TRBV29-1; D might be TRBD1 (5 bases). The CDR3 totals 12 residues. From germline, CDR1 is SQVTM and CDR2 ANQGSEA. The full variable domain, completed using reference TRBV29-1 and TRBJ1-2, is SAVISQKPSRDICQRGTSLTIQCQVDSQVTMMFWYRQQPGQSLTLIATANQGSEATYESGFVIDKFPISRPNLTFSTLTVSNMSPEDSSIYLCSFGAVNYGYTFGSGTRLTVV.

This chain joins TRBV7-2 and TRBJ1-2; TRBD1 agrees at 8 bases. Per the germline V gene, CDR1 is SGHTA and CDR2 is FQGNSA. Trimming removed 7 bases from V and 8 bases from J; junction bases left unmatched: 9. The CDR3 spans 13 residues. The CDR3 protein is CASTQTGVEGYTF. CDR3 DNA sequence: TGTGCCAGCACCCAGACAGGGGTGGAAGGCTACACCTTC.

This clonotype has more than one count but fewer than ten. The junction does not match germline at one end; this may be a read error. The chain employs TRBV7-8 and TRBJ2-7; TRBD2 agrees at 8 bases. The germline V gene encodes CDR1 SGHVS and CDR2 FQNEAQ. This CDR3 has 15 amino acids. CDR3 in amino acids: CASSLSGSPSYVQYF. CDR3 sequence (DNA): TGTGCCAGCAGCTTAAGCGGGAGTCCCTCCTACGTGCAGTACTTC.

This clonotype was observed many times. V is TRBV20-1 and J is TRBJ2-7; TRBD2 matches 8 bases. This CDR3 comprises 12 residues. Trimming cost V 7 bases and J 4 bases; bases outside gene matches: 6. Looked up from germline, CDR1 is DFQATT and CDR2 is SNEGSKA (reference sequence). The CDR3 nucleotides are TGCAGTGACGGGACTAGAGATTACGAGCAGTACTTC. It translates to CSDGTRDYEQYF.

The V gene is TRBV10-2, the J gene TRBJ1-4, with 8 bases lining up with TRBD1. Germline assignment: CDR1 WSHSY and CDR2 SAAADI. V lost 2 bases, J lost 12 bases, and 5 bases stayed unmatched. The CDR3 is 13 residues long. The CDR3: CASSETGGMELFF. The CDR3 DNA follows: TGCGCCAGCAGTGAGACAGGGGGGATGGAACTGTTTTTT.

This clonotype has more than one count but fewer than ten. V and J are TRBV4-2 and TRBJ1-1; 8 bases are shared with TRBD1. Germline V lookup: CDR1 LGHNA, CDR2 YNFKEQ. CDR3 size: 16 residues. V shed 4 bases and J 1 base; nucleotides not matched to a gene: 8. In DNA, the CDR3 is TGTGCCAGCAGCCCGGACAGGGCAACCCCGAACACTGAAGCTTTCTTT. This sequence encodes CASSPDRATPNTEAFF.

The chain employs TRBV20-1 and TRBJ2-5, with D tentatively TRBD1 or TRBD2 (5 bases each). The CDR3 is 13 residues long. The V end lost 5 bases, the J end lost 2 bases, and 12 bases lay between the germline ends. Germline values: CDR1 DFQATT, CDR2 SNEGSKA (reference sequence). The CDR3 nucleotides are TGCAGTGCTCATCGGGGCAGGCAAGAGACCCAGTACTTC. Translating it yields CSAHRGRQETQYF.

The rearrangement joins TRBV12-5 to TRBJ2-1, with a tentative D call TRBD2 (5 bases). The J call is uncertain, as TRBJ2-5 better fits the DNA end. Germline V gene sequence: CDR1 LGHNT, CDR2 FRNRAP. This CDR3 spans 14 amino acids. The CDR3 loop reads CASGLGGSVETQYF. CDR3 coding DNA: TGTGCTAGTGGTTTAGGCGGTAGCGTGGAGACCCAGTACTTC.

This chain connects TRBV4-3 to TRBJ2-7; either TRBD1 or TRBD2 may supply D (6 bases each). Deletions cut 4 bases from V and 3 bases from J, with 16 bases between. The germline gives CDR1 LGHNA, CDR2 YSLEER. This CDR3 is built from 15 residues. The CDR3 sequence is CASSPQPGANYEQYF. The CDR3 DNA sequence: TGCGCCAGCAGCCCCCAGCCGGGGGCCAACTACGAGCAGTACTTC.

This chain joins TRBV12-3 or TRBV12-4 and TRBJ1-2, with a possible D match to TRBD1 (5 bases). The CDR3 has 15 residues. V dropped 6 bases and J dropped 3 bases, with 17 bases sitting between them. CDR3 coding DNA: TGTGCCAGCAGCCAGGAGGCCCGGGGGGACTATGGCTACACCTTC. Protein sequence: CASSQEARGDYGYTF.

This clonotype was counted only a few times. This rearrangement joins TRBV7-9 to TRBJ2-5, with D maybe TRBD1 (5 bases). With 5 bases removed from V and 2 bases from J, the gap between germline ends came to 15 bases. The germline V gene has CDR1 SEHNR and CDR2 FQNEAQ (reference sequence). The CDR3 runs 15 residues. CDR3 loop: CASSGLGADQETQYF. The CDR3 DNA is TGTGCCAGCAGCGGTCTAGGGGCAGATCAAGAGACCCAGTACTTC.